The rows below give T cell receptor beta chains drawn from one sample of a study of siplizumab effects on memory and regulatory T cells. Repertoires were generated with immunoSEQ multiplex PCR, while TCRdb's copy carries only in-frame clones and drops some. The sample has about 72,000 clones, under 95% seen once; the top ten hold approximately 30%. Sequenced input: CD8+ T cells sorted from blood. The source is a human donor in good health. Both conserved end residues are part of each CDR3. The D gene is left open where the match is weak. Not all rows give a size; the values are once, few, many and, for expanded clones, a class.

19	TRBV27	TRBJ2-3	TRBD2	NA	TGTGCCAGCAGTTCCTACCCCCCGGGACTAGCGTTTGTTGAAGATACGCAGTATTTT	CASSSYPPGLAFVEDTQYF
14	TRBV5-1	TRBJ1-2	NA	NA	TGCGCCAGCAGCCCGCCTATGGAGGCCTATGGCTACACCTTC	CASSPPMEAYGYTF
17	TRBV7-6	TRBJ2-1	TRBD2	NA	TGTGCCAGCAGCCCCGGGGGGCGGGGCGGGGGGCACAATGAGCAGTTCTTC	CASSPGGRGGGHNEQFF
16	TRBV19	TRBJ2-2	TRBD1	once	TGTGCCAGTACCACTATGACAGGGACGTACACCGGGGAGCTGTTTTTT	CASTTMTGTYTGELFF
13	TRBV19	TRBJ2-7	NA	NA	TGTGCCACCTCCGGGGTGAACTCCTACGAGCAGTACTTC	CATSGVNSYEQYF
12	TRBV15	TRBJ1-1	NA	NA	TGTGCCACCAGCGTCGGACACGCTGAAGCTTTCTTT	CATSVGHAEAFF
15	TRBV6-5	TRBJ2-7	NA	NA	TGTGCCAGCAGTTCCAAAATTACAGGGTCCTACGAGCAGTACTTC	CASSSKITGSYEQYF
18	TRBV5-4	TRBJ2-7	NA	NA	TGTGCCAGCAGCGGGTCAAGTAATTTCGAGGAAATTATCCACGAGCAGTACTTC	CASSGSSNFEEIIHEQYF
16	TRBV7-6	TRBJ2-1	NA	NA	TGTGCCAGCAGCCCAGGTCGGGGCGGGCAATACAATGAGCAGTTCTTC	CASSPGRGGQYNEQFF
15	TRBV6-4	TRBJ2-1	NA	NA	TGTGCCAGCAGCCAGGGGGGGCGGGAGGCCAATGAGCAGTTCTTC	CASSQGGREANEQFF
14	TRBV6-6	TRBJ2-7	NA	NA	TGTGCCAGCAGTTACTCGAAGAGTGACGCCGAGCAGTACTTC	CASSYSKSDAEQYF
14	TRBV4-2	TRBJ2-3	NA	NA	TGTGCCAGCAGCCAAGGAGTAGCGGCGGATACGCAGTATTTT	CASSQGVAADTQYF
14	TRBV6-5	TRBJ2-7	NA	once	TGTGCCAGCAGAGACCCGGGACTGGCCTACGAGCAGTACTTC	CASRDPGLAYEQYF
15	TRBV4-1	TRBJ1-5	NA	few	TGCGCCAGCAGCCAAGGGACAGCAAACAATCAGCCCCAGCATTTT	CASSQGTANNQPQHF
17	TRBV5-1	TRBJ2-5	NA	NA	TGCGCCAGCAGCTTGGGCCACCGGGCCCAAGTCCAAGAGACCCAGTACTTC	CASSLGHRAQVQETQYF
14	TRBV5-6	TRBJ1-2	TRBD1	NA	TGTGCCAGCAGCGGTGGGACAGGGCTGGGCGGCTACACCTTC	CASSGGTGLGGYTF
16	TRBV4-1	TRBJ1-3	NA	NA	TGCGCCAGCAGCCAACGCCCGGGGACCTCAGGAAACACCATATATTTT	CASSQRPGTSGNTIYF
14	TRBV7-7	TRBJ2-5	NA	NA	TGTGCTAGCAGCCGCTGGAGCGGGCGTGAGACCCAGTACTTC	CASSRWSGRETQYF
15	TRBV6-1	TRBJ2-6	NA	once	TGTGCCAGCAGTGAAGACGGAACGGGGGCCGACGTCCTGACTTTC	CASSEDGTGADVLTF
15	TRBV6-1	TRBJ2-1	TRBD2	NA	TGTGCCAGCAGTTTGACTAGCGGGGTCAACAATGAGCAGTTCTTC	CASSLTSGVNNEQFF
14	TRBV5-1	TRBJ2-7	NA	NA	TGCGCCAGCAGCTTGGCCGGCAGTTCGGGGGAGCAGTACTTC	CASSLAGSSGEQYF
11	TRBV7-9	TRBJ1-1	NA	few	TGTGCCAGCAGCCAGATGTCTGAAGCTTTCTTT	CASSQMSEAFF
15	TRBV11-2	TRBJ1-2	TRBD1	NA	TGTGCCAGCAGCCCCGGACAGGCGATAGTGTGGGGCTACACCTTC	CASSPGQAIVWGYTF
13	TRBV7-9	TRBJ1-2	NA	NA	TGTGCCAGCAGCTCTGAGACAGTATATGGCTACACCTTC	CASSSETVYGYTF
12	TRBV12-5	TRBJ1-1	NA	NA	TGTGCTAGTGTTCAGGGTTACACTGAAGCTTTCTTT	CASVQGYTEAFF
18	TRBV4-1	TRBJ2-1	NA	NA	TGCGCCAGCAGCCAAGGTTCGGGGCGGCAGAGCTCCTACAATGAGCAGTTCTTC	CASSQGSGRQSSYNEQFF
14	TRBV27	TRBJ2-7	TRBD1	NA	TGTGCCAGCAGTCCCGGGACAGAAACCTACGAGCAGTACTTC	CASSPGTETYEQYF
15	TRBV9	TRBJ1-2	TRBD1	NA	TGTGCCAGCAGCCCTCTGACCGGGACAGGGGTTGGCTACACCTTC	CASSPLTGTGVGYTF